One and the same sample provided the 5 T cell receptor beta chains below, sequenced in a study of PD-1 blockade in classical Hodgkin lymphoma (dated by TCRdb to about 2020). The library was obtained by the immunoSEQ multiplex PCR assay. What TCRdb holds here is the immuneACCESS table cut down to in-frame rearrangements. Part of the clones is not present; checked against another copy, under half of the missing clones reflect an unresolved V gene, and the others are unexplained. This sample comprises under 60,000 clones, about 73% of them detected only once. Around 10% of the sample rests with the top ten. Interpreted using the paper, the time point label stands for: cycle 1 day 1 (C1D1), immediately before nivolumab initiation. Every trial patient had relapsed following autologous stem cell transplantation, and prior brentuximab vedotin exposure was what differed among cohorts A, B and C. The sequencing used peripheral blood mononuclear cells (PBMCs), collected at baseline. These receptors all come from a human donor with classical Hodgkin lymphoma.

The chain employs TRBV15 and TRBJ2-1, with 8 bases identical to TRBD2. The CDR3 totals 16 residues. Per germline, CDR1 LNHNV and CDR2 YYDKDF (reference sequence). The V and J ends lost 4 bases and 4 bases, in that order; junction bases with no gene match: 9. This CDR3 reads CATSKDPSGRYNEQFF. The CDR3 DNA is TGTGCCACCAGCAAAGACCCGAGCGGGAGATACAATGAGCAGTTCTTC.

V gene TRBV6-5 combines with J gene TRBJ2-1; 8 positions agree with TRBD1. The trim removed 7 bases at V and 4 bases at J, leaving 6 bases unmatched. The CDR3 runs to 14 residues. Per germline, CDR1 MNHEY and CDR2 SVGAGI. Here the CDR3 reads CASTYRGYYNEQFF. In DNA, the CDR3 is TGTGCCAGCACCTACAGGGGGTATTACAATGAGCAGTTCTTC.

This clone was detected ten times or more. The rearrangement uses TRBV27 and TRBJ1-1, with D hard to call. Trimming took off 3 bases at V and 1 base at J, with 9 bases between the two ends. The germline gives CDR1 MNHEY, CDR2 SMNVEV (reference sequence). The CDR3 spans 14 residues. In nucleotides, the CDR3 is TGTGCCAGCAGTTTCCTCTTTGGGAACACTGAAGCTTTCTTT. This codes for CASSFLFGNTEAFF.

This clone was counted ten times or more. The CDR3 reads CASSMGTGGDGYTF. As DNA, the CDR3 is TGTGCCAGTAGTATGGGTACAGGGGGCGATGGCTACACCTTC. V usage is TRBV19 and J usage is TRBJ1-2, with 9 nucleotides matching TRBD1. V gave up 3 bases and J gave up 6 bases; unmatched junction bases: 5. The germline CDR1 and CDR2 sequences are LNHDA and SQIVND (reference sequence). The CDR3 runs to 14 residues.

The genes are TRBV11-2 and TRBJ2-7; 10 bases agree with TRBD1. The ends lost 4 bases at V and 5 bases at J; junction bases unmatched: 5. Per the germline V gene, CDR1 is SGHAT and CDR2 is FQNNGV. The CDR3 loop spans 14 amino acids. This CDR3 is CASSSGTGVDEQYF. The CDR3 coding sequence is TGTGCCAGCAGCTCCGGGACAGGGGTTGACGAGCAGTACTTC. The full variable domain, in which reference TRBV11-2 and TRBJ2-7 provide the parts outside the CDR3, is EAGVAQSPRYKIIEKRQSVAFWCNPISGHATLYWYQQILGQGPKLLIQFQNNGVVDDSQLPKDRFSAERLKGVDSTLKIQPAKLEDSAVYLCASSSGTGVDEQYFGPGTRLTVT.